The 4 T cell receptor beta chains listed next were all sequenced from one sample in a study of control samples from healthy donors and cancer patients. TCRdb's table, derived via immunoSEQ multiplex PCR, lists solely in-frame clones and lacks some. The repertoire includes some 120,000 clones, roughly 84% of them detected once, and about 8.7% sits in the top ten. The source material was blood. The receptor set was obtained from a man aged 40-50 years in good health.

The V call is TRBV10-1, the J call TRBJ2-1; D might be TRBD2 (5 bases). The germline V and J ends were trimmed by 7 bases and 6 bases, with 13 bases remaining between them. This CDR3 region has 13 residues. Looked up from germline, CDR1 is WNHNN and CDR2 is SYGVQD (reference sequence). CDR3 nucleotide sequence: TGCGCCAGCATCCAAACGGGGATCAATGAGCAGTTCTTC. The encoded protein is CASIQTGINEQFF.

This clone was picked up a small number of times. This chain links TRBV15 with TRBJ2-5, with D possibly being TRBD2 (5 bases). With 0 bases removed from V and 4 bases from J, the gap between germline ends came to 12 bases. The CDR3 contains 15 residues. Germline values: CDR1 LNHNV, CDR2 YYDKDF (reference sequence). CDR3 DNA: TGTGCCACCAGCAGAGATCAGAGGGAAGGAGAGACCCAGTACTTC. It yields the protein CATSRDQREGETQYF.

The CDR3 loop is CASSGNLAGSYNEQFF. CDR3 DNA sequence: TGTGCCAGCAGCGGGAACCTAGCGGGGTCCTACAATGAGCAGTTCTTC. V gene TRBV9 combines with J gene TRBJ2-1, with 9 bases matching TRBD2. Germline CDR1 and CDR2: SGDLS and YYNGEE. Trimming took 3 bases from V and 1 from J; bases not matched to a gene: 5. The CDR3 totals 16 residues. The whole variable domain, filled in from reference TRBV9 and TRBJ2-1, reads DSGVTQTPKHLITATGQRVTLRCSPRSGDLSVYWYQQSLDQGLQFLIQYYNGEERAKGNILERFSAQQFPDLHSELNLSSLELGDSALYFCASSGNLAGSYNEQFFGPGTRLTVL.

This clone was counted a few times. The chain recombines TRBV19 with TRBJ1-1, with D maybe TRBD1 (6 bases). Germline-derived CDR1 and CDR2 are LNHDA and SQIVND (reference sequence). This CDR3 has 16 amino acids. Trimming took off 5 bases at V and 0 bases at J, with 16 bases between the two ends. DNA for the CDR3: TGTGCCAGTAGTTTCGCATCCGGACAGATGAACACTGAAGCTTTCTTT. Protein product: CASSFASGQMNTEAFF.